The 23 T cell receptor beta chains listed next were all sequenced from one sample in a study of PD-1 blockade in classical Hodgkin lymphoma. Using immunoSEQ multiplex PCR, the repertoire was profiled, and TCRdb retains in-frame clones only, with some absent. The repertoire holds over 6,500 clones, with about 86% as singletons. Every single patient, without exception, relapsed after autologous stem cell transplantation, and brentuximab vedotin exposure varied. Sequences were derived from peripheral blood mononuclear cells (PBMCs), sampled at baseline. The receptors were sampled from a human donor with classical Hodgkin lymphoma.

J is TRBJ2-5 and V is TRBV27; 10 bases match TRBD1. The CDR3 runs 13 residues. The germline V gene has CDR1 MNHEY and CDR2 SMNVEV (reference sequence). Trimming took 6 bases from V and 4 from J; bases not matched to a gene: 2. CDR3: CASSRQGAETQYF. Here the CDR3 DNA reads TGTGCCAGCAGCCGACAGGGGGCAGAGACCCAGTACTTC.

The chain couples TRBV29-1 to TRBJ1-1, with D uncertain. This CDR3 has 11 amino acids. In germline, CDR1 is SQVTM, CDR2 ANQGSEA. Trimming cost V 7 bases and J 4 bases, with 10 bases left between them. The CDR3 loop is CSGLSSTEAFF. The DNA for the CDR3 is TGCAGCGGATTATCGAGCACTGAAGCTTTCTTT. The full variable domain, completed using reference TRBV29-1 and TRBJ1-1, is SAVISQKPSRDICQRGTSLTIQCQVDSQVTMMFWYRQQPGQSLTLIATANQGSEATYESGFVIDKFPISRPNLTFSTLTVSNMSPEDSSIYLCSGLSSTEAFFGQGTRLTVV.

The chain carries TRBV28 and TRBJ1-2, with TRBD1 matching over 9 bases. The CDR3 sequence is 16 residues long. CDR1 is MDHEN, CDR2 SYDVKM, per germline. The trim removed 4 bases at V and 6 bases at J, leaving 12 bases unmatched. This chain's CDR3 is CASSWGQGPSVDGYTF. CDR3 bases: TGTGCCAGCAGTTGGGGACAGGGTCCTTCAGTGGATGGCTACACCTTC.

The J gene is TRBJ1-1, the V gene TRBV12-5; D not certain. The CDR3 is made up of 13 amino acids. The V end was cut by 2 bases, the J end by 2 bases, with 6 bases between. CDR1 and CDR2 from the germline V gene are LGHNT and FRNRAP. In nucleotides, the CDR3 is TGTGCTAGTGGTTTGAAGGTTAACACTGAAGCTTTCTTT. It translates to CASGLKVNTEAFF.

This sequence joins TRBV27 and TRBJ1-2; D is ambiguous. The V end lost 0 bases, the J end lost 8 bases, and 10 bases lay between the germline ends. Germline assignment: CDR1 MNHEY and CDR2 SMNVEV (reference sequence). CDR3 length equals 13 residues. CDR3 in DNA: TGTGCCAGCAGTTTATCACCGGGTCGGGGCTACACCTTC. Protein: CASSLSPGRGYTF.

This chain uses TRBV7-2 with TRBJ2-7, with D maybe TRBD1 (5 bases). CDR1 is SGHTA and CDR2 is FQGNSA in the germline V gene. Trimming pared 1 base from V and 6 bases from J, leaving 13 bases between. The CDR3 totals 14 residues. The CDR3 bases are TGTGCCAGCAGCTTAGAGGCAGGGCCCAGCGAGCAGTACTTC. It yields the protein CASSLEAGPSEQYF. Complete variable domain (other parts from reference TRBV7-2 and TRBJ2-7): GAGVSQSPSNKVTEKGKDVELRCDPISGHTALYWYRQSLGQGLEFLIYFQGNSAPDKSGLPSDRFSAERTGGSVSTLTIQRTQQEDSAVYLCASSLEAGPSEQYFGPGTRLTVT.

The V and J genes are TRBV27 and TRBJ2-3; D gene unclear. The CDR3 is made up of 14 amino acids. CDR1 and CDR2 (germline): MNHEY, SMNVEV (reference sequence). Trimming removed 5 bases at V and 8 bases at J, with 17 bases between. CDR3 region: CASSEVLTRATQYF. Written as DNA, the CDR3 is TGTGCCAGCAGTGAAGTTCTCACCCGAGCTACGCAGTATTTT.

The chain combines TRBV5-4 with TRBJ2-3; 8 nucleotides align to TRBD2. The CDR3 is 16 residues long. Germline values: CDR1 SGHNT, CDR2 YYREEE (reference sequence). With V trimmed by 2 bases and J by 6 bases, 11 bases remained unmatched. This CDR3 reads CASSLRSGSGSDTQYF. The CDR3 region has the DNA TGTGCCAGCAGCTTAAGAAGCGGGAGTGGATCCGATACGCAGTATTTT.

The sample holds one count of this clone. The chain recombines TRBV30 with TRBJ1-6; TRBD1 matches at 8 bases. The ends lost 5 bases at V and 5 bases at J; junction bases unmatched: 8. The CDR3 is 15 residues long. Per germline, CDR1 GTSNPN and CDR2 SVGIG (reference sequence). CDR3 sequence: CAWDPGTGDNSPLHF. The CDR3 DNA reads TGTGCCTGGGACCCGGGGACAGGCGATAATTCACCCCTCCACTTT.

This rearrangement joins TRBV12-5 to TRBJ1-2; D ambiguous. Germline CDR1 LGHNT, CDR2 FRNRAP. CDR3 length: 14 residues. V was trimmed by 6 bases and J by 7 bases, leaving 18 bases between them. CDR3 nucleotide sequence: TGTGCTAGTGGCGTCAGTTCCGTCGTGGGTGGCTACACCTTC. Translating gives CASGVSSVVGGYTF.

The chain combines TRBV11-2 with TRBJ2-6; D gene uncertain. CDR1 SGHAT and CDR2 FQNNGV come from the germline V gene. The V and J ends lost 3 bases and 0 bases respectively, with 15 bases between them. The CDR3 is made up of 18 amino acids. In DNA, the CDR3 is TGTGCCAGCAGCTTGATCACCGGGCCTCTCTCTGGGGCCAACGTCCTGACTTTC. The encoded protein is CASSLITGPLSGANVLTF.

This chain links TRBV7-8 with TRBJ2-3; D assignment may be TRBD1 or TRBD2 (5 bases each). Per the germline V gene, CDR1 is SGHVS and CDR2 is FQNEAQ. This CDR3 contains 14 residues. The V end lost 4 bases, the J end lost 5 bases, and 13 bases lay between the germline ends. The CDR3 coding sequence is TGTGCCAGCAGCTCCAGGGAAGGAGGAGATACGCAGTATTTT. It translates to CASSSREGGDTQYF.

The chain is built from TRBV9 and TRBJ2-3; unclear D gene. In germline, CDR1 is SGDLS, CDR2 YYNGEE. The CDR3 loop spans 15 amino acids. Trimming removed 2 bases from V and 6 bases from J, with 16 bases in between. The CDR3 is CASSVLGQIGDTQYF. As DNA, the CDR3 is TGTGCCAGCAGCGTGTTAGGCCAGATAGGGGATACGCAGTATTTT.

In its sample, this clone is large. The CDR3 DNA is TGTGCCAGCAGCTTGCTAGCGGGAGGGTTCGATGAGCAGTTCTTC. Amino acids: CASSLLAGGFDEQFF. This chain uses TRBV7-3 with TRBJ2-1, with 12 bases identical to TRBD2. Per germline, CDR1 SGHTA and CDR2 FQGTGA. Germline trimming cut 3 bases from V and 8 bases from J; bases unmatched to any gene: 5. This CDR3 spans 15 amino acids.

The gene calls are TRBV11-2 and TRBJ2-1; maybe TRBD2 (6 bases). Germline V CDR1 and CDR2: SGHAT, FQNNGV. V lost 3 bases and J 6 bases, leaving 12 bases between the germline ends. The CDR3 extends over 14 amino acids. CDR3 amino acids: CASSFPWDFNEQFF. The CDR3, as DNA: TGTGCCAGCAGCTTCCCCTGGGACTTCAATGAGCAGTTCTTC.

V is TRBV7-9 and J is TRBJ1-2, with D unclear. Trimming shortened V by 1 base and J by 3 bases, and 9 bases separated the two germline ends. CDR1 is SEHNR and CDR2 is FQNEAQ in the germline V gene (reference sequence). This CDR3 has 14 amino acids. CDR3: CASSLEEPDYGYTF. The CDR3 coding sequence is TGTGCCAGCAGCTTAGAGGAACCTGACTATGGCTACACCTTC.

V and J are TRBV9 and TRBJ2-1; TRBD1 matches 9 bases. Trimming at V came to 3 bases and at J to 4 bases, leaving 5 bases not matched to a gene. The CDR3 length is 15 residues. The V gene's germline CDR1 is SGDLS and CDR2 YYNGEE. As DNA, the CDR3 is TGTGCCAGCAGCGAGGGACAGGGCCCTTACAATGAGCAGTTCTTC. This encodes CASSEGQGPYNEQFF.

The chain carries TRBV6-1 and TRBJ2-7; D gene unclear. Germline lookup yields CDR1 MNHNS and CDR2 SASEGT. V lost 2 bases and J lost 3, with 5 bases in between. The CDR3 is made up of 12 amino acids. The DNA of the CDR3 is TGTGCCAGCAGTGAAAGCAGCTACGAGCAGTACTTC. Protein sequence: CASSESSYEQYF.

This sequence joins TRBV7-2 and TRBJ1-2; possible D gene TRBD1, 6 bases. Germline V gene data show CDR1 as SGHTA and CDR2 as FQGNSA. The V and J ends lost 1 base and 2 bases respectively, with 8 bases between them. This CDR3 has 14 amino acids. CDR3 nucleotides: TGTGCCAGCAGCTTAGGGGACAACAACTATGGCTACACCTTC. As protein: CASSLGDNNYGYTF.

The chain's CDR3 is CASSLAILTDAYEQYF. The CDR3 nucleotides read TGCGCCAGCAGCTTGGCCATTTTGACGGACGCCTACGAGCAGTACTTC. The chain couples TRBV5-1 to TRBJ2-7; D is unclear. Germline lookup yields CDR1 SGHRS and CDR2 YFSETQ. The CDR3 totals 16 residues. Trimming shortened V by 0 bases and J by 2 bases, and 15 bases separated the two germline ends.

V usage is TRBV4-2 and J usage is TRBJ2-7; D perhaps matches TRBD2 (6 bases). CDR1 is LGHNA and CDR2 is YNFKEQ in the germline V gene. The ends were cut back, 8 bases at V and 5 bases at J, with 19 bases in the middle. The CDR3 has 14 amino acids. CDR3 coding DNA: TGTGCCAGCCGGAGGGGAGGCCAGATGGACGAGCAGTACTTC. Amino acid sequence: CASRRGGQMDEQYF.

The rearrangement uses TRBV4-2 and TRBJ2-5; D not certain. CDR1 is LGHNA, CDR2 YNFKEQ, per germline. V lost 3 bases, J lost 5 bases, and 16 bases lay in between. The CDR3 loop spans 15 amino acids. As DNA, the CDR3 is TGTGCCAGCAGCCAGAGAGAGGATAGGTCGGAGACCCAGTACTTC. Its translation: CASSQREDRSETQYF.

V and J are TRBV28 and TRBJ1-4; 9 positions agree with TRBD1. The CDR3 totals 14 residues. Trimming removed 3 bases from V and 10 bases from J; junction bases left unmatched: 6. Per the germline V gene, CDR1 is MDHEN and CDR2 is SYDVKM. The CDR3 nucleotides are TGTGCCAGCAGTTTTAGGACAGGGGAGGCAAAACTGTTTTTT. Its translation is CASSFRTGEAKLFF. The variable domain in full, with the rest retrieved from reference TRBV28 and TRBJ1-4, is DVKVTQSSRYLVKRTGEKVFLECVQDMDHENMFWYRQDPGLGLRLIYFSYDVKMKEKGDIPEGYSVSREKKERFSLILESASTNQTSMYLCASSFRTGEAKLFFGSGTQLSVL.